The clone carrying this TCR beta chain occurred a few times. The TCRbeta library incorporated unique molecular identifiers. TCRdb called the PCR reads again in MiXCR, with one record for every CDR3 protein. The sample yields approximately 590,000 distinct CDR3 sequences, 8% to 11% seen once. This entry comes from a study of T-cell reconstitution after alpha-beta-depleted transplantation in children. The sequence was obtained from a human donor who donated a stem cell graft to a child with acute myeloid leukemia. Sample: PBMCs from the stem cell graft donor, taken from the stem cell graft.

For the CDR3, the DNA is TGTGCCAGCAGGTCCTTTTACAATGAGCAGTTCTTC. This gives the protein CASRSFYNEQFF. The gene calls are TRBV6-2 or TRBV6-3 and TRBJ2-1; the D is unclear. This CDR3 is 12 amino acids long. Germline assignment: CDR1 MNHEY and CDR2 SVGEGT. Trimming removed 6 bases from V and 4 bases from J, with 7 bases in between.